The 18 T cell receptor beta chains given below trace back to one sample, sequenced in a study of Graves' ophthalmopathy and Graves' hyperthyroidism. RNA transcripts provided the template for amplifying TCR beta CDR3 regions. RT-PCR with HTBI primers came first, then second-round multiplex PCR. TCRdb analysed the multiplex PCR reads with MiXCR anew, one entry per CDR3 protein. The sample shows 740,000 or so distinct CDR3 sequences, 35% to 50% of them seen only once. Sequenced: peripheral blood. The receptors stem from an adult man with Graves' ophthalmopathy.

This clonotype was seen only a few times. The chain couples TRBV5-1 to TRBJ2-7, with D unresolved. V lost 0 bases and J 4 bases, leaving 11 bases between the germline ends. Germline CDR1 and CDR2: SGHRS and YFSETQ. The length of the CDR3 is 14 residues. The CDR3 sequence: CASSLDGPGYEQYF. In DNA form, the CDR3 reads TGCGCCAGCAGCTTGGATGGTCCAGGATACGAGCAGTACTTC.

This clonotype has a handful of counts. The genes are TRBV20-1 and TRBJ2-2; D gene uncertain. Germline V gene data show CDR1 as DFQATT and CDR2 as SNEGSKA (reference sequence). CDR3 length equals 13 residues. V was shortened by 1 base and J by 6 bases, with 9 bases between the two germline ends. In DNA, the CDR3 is TGCAGTGCTAGAGTAGAAGATGCCGGGGAGCTGTTTTTT. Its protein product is CSARVEDAGELFF.

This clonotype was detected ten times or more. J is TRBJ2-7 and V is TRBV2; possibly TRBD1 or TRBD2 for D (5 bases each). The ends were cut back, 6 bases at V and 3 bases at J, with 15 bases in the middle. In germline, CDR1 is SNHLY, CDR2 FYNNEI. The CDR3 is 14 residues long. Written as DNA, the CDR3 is TGTGCCAGCAGAGCCCGGGACGGAAACTACGAGCAGTACTTC. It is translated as CASRARDGNYEQYF.

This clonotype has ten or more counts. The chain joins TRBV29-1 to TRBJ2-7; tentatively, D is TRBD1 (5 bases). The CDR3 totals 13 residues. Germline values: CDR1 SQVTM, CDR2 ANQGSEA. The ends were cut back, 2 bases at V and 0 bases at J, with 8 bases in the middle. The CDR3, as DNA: TGCAGCGTTGAACGGCAGGGCTCCTACGAGCAGTACTTC. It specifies CSVERQGSYEQYF.

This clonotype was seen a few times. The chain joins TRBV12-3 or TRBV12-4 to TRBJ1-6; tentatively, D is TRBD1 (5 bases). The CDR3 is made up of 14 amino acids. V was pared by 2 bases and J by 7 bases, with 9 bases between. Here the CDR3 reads CASSLSGKNSPLHF. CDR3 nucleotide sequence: TGTGCCAGCAGTTTATCAGGGAAGAATTCACCCCTCCACTTT.

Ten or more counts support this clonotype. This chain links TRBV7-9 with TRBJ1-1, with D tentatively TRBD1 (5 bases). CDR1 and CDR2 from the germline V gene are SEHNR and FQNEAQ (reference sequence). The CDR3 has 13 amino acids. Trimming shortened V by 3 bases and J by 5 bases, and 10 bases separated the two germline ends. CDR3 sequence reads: CASSFLGGTEAFF. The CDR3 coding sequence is TGTGCCAGCAGCTTCCTTGGGGGTACTGAAGCTTTCTTT.

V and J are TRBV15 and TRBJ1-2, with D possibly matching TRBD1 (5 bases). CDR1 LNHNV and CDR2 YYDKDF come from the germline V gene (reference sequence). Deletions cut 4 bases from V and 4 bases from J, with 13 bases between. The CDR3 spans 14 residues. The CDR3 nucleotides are TGTGCCACCAGCACAGGGTTGGTTGGCTATGGCTACACCTTC. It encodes CATSTGLVGYGYTF.

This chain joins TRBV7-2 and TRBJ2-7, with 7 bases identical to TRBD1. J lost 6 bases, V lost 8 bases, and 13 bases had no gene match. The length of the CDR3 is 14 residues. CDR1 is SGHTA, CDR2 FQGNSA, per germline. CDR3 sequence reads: CASSSATGTREQYF. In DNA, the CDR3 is TGTGCCAGCTCATCAGCGACAGGGACCCGCGAGCAGTACTTC.

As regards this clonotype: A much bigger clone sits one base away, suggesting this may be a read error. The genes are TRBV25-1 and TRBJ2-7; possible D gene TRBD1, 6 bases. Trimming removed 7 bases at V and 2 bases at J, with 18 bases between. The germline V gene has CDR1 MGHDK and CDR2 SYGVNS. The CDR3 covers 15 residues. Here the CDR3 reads CASIARDKGTYEQYF. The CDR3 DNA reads TGTGCCAGCATTGCCCGGGACAAGGGCACCTACGAGCAGTACTTC.

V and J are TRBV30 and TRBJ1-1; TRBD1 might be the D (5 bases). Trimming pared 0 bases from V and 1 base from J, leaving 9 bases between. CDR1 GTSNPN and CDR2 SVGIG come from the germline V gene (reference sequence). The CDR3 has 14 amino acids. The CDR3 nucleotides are TGTGCCTGGAGTGTAAGTCAGGGGAACACTGAAGCTTTCTTT. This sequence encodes CAWSVSQGNTEAFF.

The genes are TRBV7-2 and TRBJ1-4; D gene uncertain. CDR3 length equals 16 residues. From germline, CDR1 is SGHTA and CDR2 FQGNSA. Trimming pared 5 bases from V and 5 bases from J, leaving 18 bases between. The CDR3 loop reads CASSLGYAAQNEKLFF. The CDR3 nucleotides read TGTGCCAGCAGCCTAGGGTACGCGGCTCAGAATGAAAAACTGTTTTTT.

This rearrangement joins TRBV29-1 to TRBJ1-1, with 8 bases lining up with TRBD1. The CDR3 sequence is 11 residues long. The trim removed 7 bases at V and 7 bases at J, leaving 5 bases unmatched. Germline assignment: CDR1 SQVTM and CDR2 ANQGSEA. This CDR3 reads CSAGGELEAFF. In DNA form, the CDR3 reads TGCAGCGCAGGGGGCGAGCTTGAAGCTTTCTTT.

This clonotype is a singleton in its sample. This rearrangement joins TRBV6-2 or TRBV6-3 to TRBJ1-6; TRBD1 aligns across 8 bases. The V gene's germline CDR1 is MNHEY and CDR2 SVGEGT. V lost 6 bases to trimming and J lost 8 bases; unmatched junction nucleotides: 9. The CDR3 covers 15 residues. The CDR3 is CASSQCRTGHSPLHF. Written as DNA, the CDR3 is TGTGCCAGCAGCCAATGCCGGACAGGGCATTCACCCCTCCACTTT.

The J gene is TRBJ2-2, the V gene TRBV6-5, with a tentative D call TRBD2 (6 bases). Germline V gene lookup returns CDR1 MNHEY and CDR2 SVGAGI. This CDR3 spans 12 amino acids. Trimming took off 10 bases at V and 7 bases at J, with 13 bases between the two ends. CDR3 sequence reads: CATGGEVGELFF. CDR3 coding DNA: TGTGCCACCGGTGGGGAGGTCGGGGAGCTGTTTTTT.

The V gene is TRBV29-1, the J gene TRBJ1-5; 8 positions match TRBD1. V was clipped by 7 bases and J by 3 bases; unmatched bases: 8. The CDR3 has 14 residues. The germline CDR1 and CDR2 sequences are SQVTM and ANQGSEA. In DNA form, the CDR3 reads TGCAGCGCTATGGGACAGGCAGTCAATCAGCCCCAGCATTTT. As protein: CSAMGQAVNQPQHF.

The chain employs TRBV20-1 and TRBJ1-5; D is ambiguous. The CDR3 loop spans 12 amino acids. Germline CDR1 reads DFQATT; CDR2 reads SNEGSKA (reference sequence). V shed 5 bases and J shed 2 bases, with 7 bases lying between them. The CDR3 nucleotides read TGCAGTGCTGGAGTGGGCAATCAGCCCCAGCATTTT. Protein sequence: CSAGVGNQPQHF.

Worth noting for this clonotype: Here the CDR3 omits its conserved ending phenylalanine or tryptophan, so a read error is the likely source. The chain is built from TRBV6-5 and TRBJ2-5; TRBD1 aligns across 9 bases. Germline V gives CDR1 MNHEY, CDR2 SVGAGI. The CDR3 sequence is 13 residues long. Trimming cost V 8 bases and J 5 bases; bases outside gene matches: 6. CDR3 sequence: CASGDRAVETQYV. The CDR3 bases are TGTGCCAGCGGGGACAGGGCAGTGGAGACCCAGTACGTC.

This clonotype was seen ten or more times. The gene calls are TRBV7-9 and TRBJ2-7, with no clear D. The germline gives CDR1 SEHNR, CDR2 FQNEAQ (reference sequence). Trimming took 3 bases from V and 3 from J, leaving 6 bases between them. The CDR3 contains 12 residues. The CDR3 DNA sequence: TGTGCCAGCAGCTTCTCGGGCTACGAGCAGTACTTC. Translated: CASSFSGYEQYF.